Below, 14 T cell receptor beta chains from the same sample are listed, as sequenced in a study of blood T cell repertoires in COVID-19. Clones were sequenced by immunoSEQ multiplex PCR, and TCRdb holds only the in-frame ones, with some missing. This table holds approximately 150,000 clones, almost 85% found once. Material for sequencing was peripheral blood. The receptors here all came from a human donor with acute or convalescent COVID-19. The donor label of this sample is uncertain.

J is TRBJ1-6 and V is TRBV21-1; the table's D gene call, TRBD1, was not cross checked with the DNA. TRBV21-1 is deemed a pseudogene. This CDR3 contains 18 residues. Here the CDR3 DNA reads TGTGCCAGCAGCGGGCTGACAGCTTTCCACTCCTATAATTCACCCCTCCACTTT. Translation gives CASSGLTAFHSYNSPLHF.

The chain employs TRBV6-6 and TRBJ2-5; weak D call: TRBD1 (6 bases). V was pared by 4 bases and J by 4 bases, with 13 bases between. The CDR3 has 14 amino acids. Germline CDR1 and CDR2: MNHNY and SVGAGI (reference sequence). Here the CDR3 reads CASSSWGLGETQYF. Written as DNA, the CDR3 is TGTGCCAGCAGTTCGTGGGGGCTGGGAGAGACCCAGTACTTC.

V and J are TRBV2 and TRBJ1-2; TRBD1 might be the D (5 bases). The V gene lost 6 bases and the J gene lost 6 bases, with 17 bases spanning the gap. The CDR3 sequence is 14 residues long. Germline assignment: CDR1 SNHLY and CDR2 FYNNEI. The chain's CDR3 is CASRKIRGGNGYTF. CDR3 sequence (DNA): TGTGCCAGCAGGAAAATAAGGGGAGGAAATGGCTACACCTTC.

The chain uses TRBV7-2 and TRBJ1-6, with D perhaps matching TRBD1 (5 bases). The CDR3 covers 15 residues. Trimming pared 0 bases from V and 10 bases from J, leaving 13 bases between. CDR1 and CDR2 (germline): SGHTA, FQGNSA. The DNA of the CDR3 is TGTGCCAGCAGCTTAGCGTTAAGGGGCCGGTCACCCCTCCACTTT. It yields the protein CASSLALRGRSPLHF.

The genes are TRBV7-2 and TRBJ1-1; 7 bases line up with TRBD1. V gave up 5 bases and J gave up 5 bases; unmatched junction bases: 11. CDR3 length: 15 residues. Germline V gene lookup returns CDR1 SGHTA and CDR2 FQGNSA. This CDR3 is CASSLLDRARTEAFF. The CDR3 DNA is TGTGCCAGCAGCCTTCTAGACAGGGCTCGAACTGAAGCTTTCTTT.

The V and J genes are TRBV9 and TRBJ2-1, with 7 bases lining up with TRBD2. The CDR3 is 14 amino acids. The V gene's germline CDR1 is SGDLS and CDR2 YYNGEE. Losses at the gene ends were 4 bases for V and 0 bases for J; bases not matched to a gene: 1. Here the CDR3 DNA reads TGTGCCAGCAGCCCGGGGGGCTCCTACAATGAGCAGTTCTTC. It codes for CASSPGGSYNEQFF.

The chain has TRBV19 and TRBJ1-3, with 8 bases lining up with TRBD1. The length of the CDR3 is 15 residues. CDR1 and CDR2 (germline): LNHDA, SQIVND (reference sequence). Trimming removed 11 bases from V and 0 bases from J; junction bases left unmatched: 9. The CDR3 DNA follows: TGTGCCGCAAGGACAGGGAGCAACTCTGGAAACACCATATATTTT. Amino acid sequence: CAARTGSNSGNTIYF.

The chain joins TRBV12-3 or TRBV12-4 to TRBJ2-1, with D tentatively TRBD1 (5 bases). The CDR3 length is 12 residues. Trimming removed 6 bases from V and 5 bases from J, with 8 bases in between. CDR3 protein: CASSDRNNEQFF. The CDR3 DNA sequence: TGTGCCAGCAGCGACAGAAACAATGAGCAGTTCTTC.

The chain is built from TRBV4-1 and TRBJ1-6; 9 bases line up with TRBD1. From germline, CDR1 is MGHRA and CDR2 YSYEKL. V trimming: 1 base; J trimming: 6 bases; junction bases outside the gene matches: 1. The length of the CDR3 is 15 residues. The CDR3 spells CASSQVGQGNSPLHF. As DNA, the CDR3 is TGCGCCAGCAGCCAAGTGGGACAGGGTAATTCACCCCTCCACTTT.

The rearrangement joins TRBV29-1 to TRBJ1-2; the D gene is possibly TRBD1 (6 bases). The V end was cut by 7 bases, the J end by 7 bases, with 19 bases between. The CDR3 consists of 13 residues. Germline lookup yields CDR1 SQVTM and CDR2 ANQGSEA. This CDR3 reads CSAYSAGVRGYTF. The CDR3 bases are TGCAGCGCATACTCGGCAGGGGTTCGTGGCTACACCTTC.

The chain carries TRBV30 and TRBJ1-3, with 7 bases lining up with TRBD1. The CDR3 extends over 15 amino acids. Losses at the gene ends were 6 bases for V and 0 bases for J; bases not matched to a gene: 8. Germline V gene lookup returns CDR1 GTSNPN and CDR2 SVGIG (reference sequence). CDR3 region: CACAKGAASGNTIYF. The DNA of the CDR3 is TGTGCCTGCGCGAAGGGGGCGGCCTCTGGAAACACCATATATTTT.

The chain carries TRBV7-8 and TRBJ1-1; 7 positions agree with TRBD1. The CDR3 has 15 amino acids. Germline trimming cut 4 bases from V and 2 bases from J; bases unmatched to any gene: 7. Germline lookup yields CDR1 SGHVS and CDR2 FQNEAQ. CDR3 sequence reads: CASSSSGQFNTEAFF. The CDR3, as DNA: TGTGCCAGCAGCTCATCGGGACAGTTTAACACTGAAGCTTTCTTT.

J is TRBJ1-1 and V is TRBV19; 7 positions agree with TRBD1. Germline V gene lookup returns CDR1 LNHDA and CDR2 SQIVND (reference sequence). V dropped 5 bases and J dropped 5; count of bases not matched to a gene: 5. This CDR3 contains 13 residues. CDR3 bases: TGTGCCAGTAGTTCGGACAGGAAGACTGAAGCTTTCTTT. It is translated as CASSSDRKTEAFF. The variable domain in full, with the rest retrieved from reference TRBV19 and TRBJ1-1, is DGGITQSPKYLFRKEGQNVTLSCEQNLNHDAMYWYRQDPGQGLRLIYYSQIVNDFQKGDIAEGYSVSREKKESFPLTVTSAQKNPTAFYLCASSSDRKTEAFFGQGTRLTVV.

The rearrangement uses TRBV18 and TRBJ2-7, with D perhaps TRBD1 (5 bases). There are 16 residues in the CDR3. The germline V and J ends were trimmed by 4 bases and 3 bases, with 19 bases remaining between them. Germline CDR1 is KGHSH and CDR2 is LQKENI. The CDR3 here is CASSQTPGHSDYEQYF. CDR3 in DNA: TGTGCCAGCTCACAGACCCCCGGACACAGCGACTACGAGCAGTACTTC.